Following are 18 T cell receptor beta chains from one sample sequenced in a study of CD8 T cells in Susac syndrome (dated by TCRdb to between 2018 and 2020). Library generation was performed with the immunoSEQ multiplex PCR assay. RNA was extracted using the RNeasy kit, and roughly 0.45 to 1 microgram was reverse transcribed with random hexamers. The public sequencing data were trimmed at Q25 with fastp and processed into clonotypes with MiXCR by TCRdb, which kept only in-frame beta chains. Each entry merges the rows of one CDR3 protein and shows their most common DNA and genes. The sample has some 260,000 distinct CDR3 sequences on record, more than 75% of them singletons. The ten biggest clones cover about 0.11% of the sample. Material for sequencing was CD8+ T cells from PBMCs. These receptors came from a human donor with multiple sclerosis.

This clonotype was counted once. CDR3 in DNA: TGTGCCATCAGTGATAGTGGCCGCTATGGCTACACCTTC. Translation: CAISDSGRYGYTF. V is TRBV10-3 and J is TRBJ1-2; no clear D. The CDR3 runs to 13 residues. Germline V gene sequence: CDR1 ENHRY, CDR2 SYGVKD. Trimming stripped 3 bases from V and 4 bases from J, with 9 bases between.

The chain couples TRBV5-6 to TRBJ1-1, with 9 bases lining up with TRBD1. With 4 bases clipped from V and 7 bases from J, the junction kept 5 bases outside the gene matches. Germline CDR1 reads SGHDT; CDR2 reads YYEEEE. The CDR3 runs to 13 residues. The CDR3 loop is CASSPGTGIEAFF. The CDR3 nucleotides are TGTGCCAGCAGCCCCGGGACAGGGATTGAAGCTTTCTTT. Looking up the rest from reference TRBV5-6 and TRBJ1-1 gives the full variable domain: DAGVTQSPTHLIKTRGQQVTLRCSPKSGHDTVSWYQQALGQGPQFIFQYYEEEERQRGNFPDRFSGHQFPNYSSELNVNALLLGDSALYLCASSPGTGIEAFFGQGTRLTVV.

This clonotype was observed once. The CDR3 DNA is TGTGCCAGCAGCTTACCCTCTAGCGGGAGACGGGATACGCAGTATTTT. Protein sequence: CASSLPSSGRRDTQYF. The genes are TRBV11-2 and TRBJ2-3, with 10 nucleotides matching TRBD2. V shed 2 bases and J 6 bases; nucleotides not matched to a gene: 8. The germline V gene encodes CDR1 SGHAT and CDR2 FQNNGV. The CDR3 has 16 amino acids. The full variable domain, in which reference TRBV11-2 and TRBJ2-3 provide the parts outside the CDR3, is EAGVAQSPRYKIIEKRQSVAFWCNPISGHATLYWYQQILGQGPKLLIQFQNNGVVDDSQLPKDRFSAERLKGVDSTLKIQPAKLEDSAVYLCASSLPSSGRRDTQYFGPGTRLTVL.

The genes are TRBV7-9 and TRBJ2-1; no firm D call. This CDR3 region has 12 residues. The V and J ends lost 2 bases and 8 bases respectively, with 7 bases between them. Germline V gene sequence: CDR1 SEHNR, CDR2 FQNEAQ (reference sequence). In nucleotides, the CDR3 is TGTGCCAGCAGCTTAACTTTTGATGAGCAGTTCTTC. This translates into CASSLTFDEQFF.

V is TRBV5-6 and J is TRBJ2-4; 12 bases are shared with TRBD2. The CDR3 contains 17 residues. Germline values: CDR1 SGHDT, CDR2 YYEEEE. V lost 3 bases to trimming and J lost 8 bases; unmatched junction nucleotides: 12. In DNA, the CDR3 is TGTGCCAGCAGCTCATACGGACTAGCGGGACAGTGGGACATTCAGTACTTC. Translated, it gives CASSSYGLAGQWDIQYF.

The chain uses TRBV29-1 and TRBJ2-3; TRBD2 matches 7 bases. Germline V lookup: CDR1 SQVTM, CDR2 ANQGSEA. The CDR3 is made up of 17 amino acids. The ends lost 3 bases at V and 0 bases at J; junction bases unmatched: 12. The CDR3 DNA is TGCAGCGTTGATGGGCTAGCGGTAGGGTCTAGCACAGATACGCAGTATTTT. This gives the protein CSVDGLAVGSSTDTQYF.

The J gene is TRBJ2-5, the V gene TRBV12-3 or TRBV12-4, with 8 bases fitting TRBD2. The CDR3 has 19 residues. Trimming removed 3 bases from V and 1 base from J; junction bases left unmatched: 16. DNA of the CDR3: TGTGCCAGCAGTTTTAGGTTTCGGAGGCGGGAGGCCCCCCAAGAGACCCAGTACTTC. Translating gives CASSFRFRRREAPQETQYF.

The genes are TRBV9 and TRBJ2-5; 7 bases map to TRBD1. V trimming: 0 bases; J trimming: 3 bases; junction bases outside the gene matches: 14. The V gene's germline CDR1 is SGDLS and CDR2 YYNGEE. The CDR3 is 18 residues long. The CDR3 sequence: CASSVAQTFDRDEETQYF. CDR3 coding DNA: TGTGCCAGCAGCGTAGCTCAAACCTTCGACAGGGATGAAGAGACCCAGTACTTC.

This sequence joins TRBV14 and TRBJ2-7; D not resolved. The CDR3 length is 13 residues. Trimming took 0 bases from V and 3 from J, leaving 6 bases between them. Looked up from germline, CDR1 is SGHDN and CDR2 is FVKESK. The DNA of the CDR3 is TGTGCCAGCAGCCAAGAGTGGAGCTACGAGCAGTACTTC. This sequence encodes CASSQEWSYEQYF.

The chain couples TRBV12-3 or TRBV12-4 to TRBJ2-1; TRBD2 matches at 8 bases. V lost 5 bases to trimming and J lost 5 bases; unmatched junction nucleotides: 14. The CDR3 sequence is 17 residues long. The CDR3: CASSKYRTQLADNEQFF. CDR3 in DNA: TGTGCCAGCAGTAAGTACAGGACCCAACTAGCGGACAATGAGCAGTTCTTC.

The V gene is TRBV4-1, the J gene TRBJ1-3; D remains unclear. The CDR3 is made up of 16 amino acids. The V and J ends lost 1 base and 0 bases respectively, with 10 bases between them. Germline-derived CDR1 and CDR2 are MGHRA and YSYEKL. The CDR3 region is CASSQGQPNSGNTIYF. The CDR3 DNA follows: TGCGCCAGCAGCCAAGGGCAACCGAACTCTGGAAACACCATATATTTT.

The chain has TRBV2 and TRBJ2-5; 8 bases map to TRBD2. This CDR3 contains 15 residues. The germline V gene encodes CDR1 SNHLY and CDR2 FYNNEI. Germline trimming cut 5 bases from V and 1 base from J; bases unmatched to any gene: 6. The CDR3 is CASSRSGNRQETQYF. The CDR3, as DNA: TGTGCCAGCAGTCGTAGCGGGAATCGCCAAGAGACCCAGTACTTC.

The chain uses TRBV29-1 and TRBJ2-7; unclear D gene. V lost 4 bases to trimming and J lost 2 bases, with 6 bases between them. The CDR3 extends over 11 amino acids. Germline CDR1 and CDR2: SQVTM and ANQGSEA. The CDR3 loop reads CSVGTPYEQYF. The CDR3 nucleotides read TGCAGCGTTGGGACGCCCTACGAGCAGTACTTC.

The rearrangement joins TRBV12-3 or TRBV12-4 to TRBJ2-1; D is tentatively TRBD1 or TRBD2 (5 bases each). The CDR3 totals 11 residues. This CDR3 is CASLWGNEQFF. The CDR3 nucleotides read TGTGCTTCTTTGTGGGGGAATGAGCAGTTCTTC.

This clonotype was recorded once. The chain carries TRBV27 and TRBJ2-5; tentatively, D is TRBD1 (5 bases). The germline CDR1 and CDR2 sequences are MNHEY and SMNVEV (reference sequence). Trimming took 3 bases from V and 5 from J, leaving 13 bases between them. The CDR3 runs 14 residues. CDR3 sequence reads: CASSLLGQGETQYF. CDR3 DNA sequence: TGTGCCAGCAGTTTGTTGGGGCAGGGCGAGACCCAGTACTTC.

The V call is TRBV12-5, the J call TRBJ2-1, with D possibly called TRBD1 or TRBD2 (5 bases each). V was shortened by 0 bases and J by 9 bases, with 15 bases between the two germline ends. The V gene's germline CDR1 is LGHNT and CDR2 FRNRAP. CDR3 length: 15 amino acids. In DNA, the CDR3 is TGTGCTAGTGGTTTGGTAGTGTCGGGACGAGTTGAGCAGTTCTTC. Translated, it gives CASGLVVSGRVEQFF.

The chain is built from TRBV7-9 and TRBJ2-1; D ambiguous. CDR3 length equals 13 residues. Germline V CDR1 and CDR2: SEHNR, FQNEAQ (reference sequence). Trimming stripped 5 bases from V and 10 bases from J, with 15 bases between. CDR3 nucleotide sequence: TGTGCCAGCAGCCCTTCGGGCGGCAGCGAGCAGTTCTTC. This gives the protein CASSPSGGSEQFF.

The J gene is TRBJ2-4, the V gene TRBV5-4, with a possible D match to TRBD2 (6 bases). Germline V gene sequence: CDR1 SGHNT, CDR2 YYREEE (reference sequence). Trimming took 0 bases from V and 8 from J, leaving 12 bases between them. The CDR3 runs to 14 residues. CDR3 DNA sequence: TGTGCCAGCAGCTTGGGCGTAGGGGAGGACATTCAGTACTTC. Translating gives CASSLGVGEDIQYF.